The 18 T cell receptor beta chains in this list originate from one sample, sequenced in a study of blood T cell repertoires in COVID-19. Produced via immunoSEQ multiplex PCR; TCRdb's table is partial and in-frame only. The data hold about 350,000 clones, with around 90% observed a single time. Sequenced material: peripheral blood. These receptors all stem from an older woman with COVID-19, enrolled during active disease.

V and J are TRBV19 and TRBJ1-4; no definite D call. Germline V gene lookup returns CDR1 LNHDA and CDR2 SQIVND (reference sequence). V gave up 4 bases and J gave up 7 bases, with 10 bases separating them. CDR3 length equals 13 residues. The CDR3 DNA is TGTGCCAGTAGTAGGAGTGGTGGTGAAAAACTGTTTTTT. Translated, it gives CASSRSGGEKLFF. Drawing the rest from reference TRBV19 and TRBJ1-4, the complete variable domain is DGGITQSPKYLFRKEGQNVTLSCEQNLNHDAMYWYRQDPGQGLRLIYYSQIVNDFQKGDIAEGYSVSREKKESFPLTVTSAQKNPTAFYLCASSRSGGEKLFFGSGTQLSVL.

The chain recombines TRBV5-1 with TRBJ1-1, with 7 bases aligning to TRBD1. CDR3 length: 15 amino acids. Germline V gene sequence: CDR1 SGHRS, CDR2 YFSETQ. V gave up 3 bases and J gave up 1 base; unmatched junction bases: 6. This CDR3 reads CASSWAGGSNTEAFF. The CDR3 DNA follows: TGCGCCAGCAGCTGGGCAGGGGGTTCGAACACTGAAGCTTTCTTT.

The chain carries TRBV7-2 and TRBJ2-5; a possible D gene is TRBD1 (7 bases). Germline lookup yields CDR1 SGHTA and CDR2 FQGNSA. V dropped 3 bases and J dropped 4 bases, with 18 bases sitting between them. CDR3 length: 16 amino acids. The CDR3 reads CASSFTTGAGGETQYF. The CDR3 DNA sequence: TGTGCCAGCAGCTTCACAACAGGGGCCGGGGGAGAGACCCAGTACTTC.

In its sample, this clone was seen once. The chain joins TRBV6-7 to TRBJ2-7; 9 nucleotides agree with TRBD1. TRBV6-7 is an ORF, and what it does is uncertain. The CDR3 is 15 amino acids. V was pared by 5 bases and J by 3 bases, with 8 bases of the junction left unmatched. The CDR3 DNA reads as TGTGCCAGCAGTGGCCGGGACAGGGACCGCTACGAGCAGTACTTC. Protein sequence: CASSGRDRDRYEQYF.

The chain combines TRBV5-5 with TRBJ1-2; D is unclear. Germline-derived CDR1 and CDR2 are SGHKS and YYEKEE (reference sequence). The V and J ends lost 0 bases and 7 bases respectively, with 16 bases between them. This CDR3 comprises 15 residues. The CDR3 reads CASSLAGGYPVGYTF. CDR3 bases: TGTGCCAGCAGCTTGGCCGGAGGGTACCCGGTTGGCTACACCTTC.

The rearrangement uses TRBV11-2 and TRBJ2-7; D not resolved. This CDR3 is 15 amino acids long. The germline CDR1 and CDR2 sequences are SGHAT and FQNNGV. V lost 0 bases to trimming and J lost 2 bases, with 11 bases between them. The CDR3 nucleotides are TGTGCCAGCAGCTTAGATTGGGCAGGCCCCTACGAGCAGTACTTC. Translated: CASSLDWAGPYEQYF.

V usage is TRBV6-6 and J usage is TRBJ2-1; TRBD1 matches at 9 bases. V dropped 5 bases and J dropped 6; count of bases not matched to a gene: 8. The CDR3 contains 15 residues. The V gene's germline CDR1 is MNHNY and CDR2 SVGAGI (reference sequence). The CDR3 reads CASSGGTGRPNEQFF. The DNA of the CDR3 is TGTGCCAGCAGTGGGGGGACAGGGAGGCCCAATGAGCAGTTCTTC.

V gene TRBV5-6 combines with J gene TRBJ2-5; TRBD2 matches 11 bases. The J segment lost 4 bases and the V segment lost 4 bases, leaving 9 bases of the junction unmatched. The CDR3 runs to 16 residues. The germline V gene has CDR1 SGHDT and CDR2 YYEEEE. The CDR3 region is CASSPGTSGKGETQYF. The CDR3 DNA reads TGTGCCAGCAGCCCCGGGACTAGCGGCAAGGGAGAGACCCAGTACTTC.

This clone was observed a handful of times. This CDR3 is CASSYSSALGTEAFF. For the CDR3, the DNA is TGTGCCAGCAGTTACTCCAGCGCCTTGGGCACTGAAGCTTTCTTT. The chain employs TRBV6-5 and TRBJ1-1, with no clear D. This CDR3 has 15 amino acids. Trimming took 0 bases from V and 4 from J, leaving 12 bases between them. CDR1 and CDR2 from the germline V gene are MNHEY and SVGAGI.

This clone was observed a single time. V and J are TRBV27 and TRBJ2-1, with 14 nucleotides matching TRBD2. The CDR3 spans 14 residues. V gave up 6 bases and J gave up 9 bases; unmatched junction bases: 4. Germline CDR1 MNHEY, CDR2 SMNVEV (reference sequence). CDR3 residues: CASRGTSGGREQFF. CDR3 nucleotide sequence: TGTGCCAGCAGGGGGACTAGCGGGGGTCGTGAGCAGTTCTTC.

The gene calls are TRBV25-1 and TRBJ1-2; 7 bases map to TRBD1. CDR3 length: 15 residues. Germline lookup yields CDR1 MGHDK and CDR2 SYGVNS. J gave up 4 bases and V 6 bases, and 11 bases lay outside the gene matches. The CDR3 coding sequence is TGTGCCAGCAGCCAAGACCCAACAGGGGCCTATGGCTACACCTTC. Translated, it gives CASSQDPTGAYGYTF.

V is TRBV28 and J is TRBJ1-2; TRBD1 aligns across 7 bases. CDR1 is MDHEN, CDR2 SYDVKM, per germline. Trimming took 7 bases from V and 3 from J; bases not matched to a gene: 2. The CDR3 extends over 12 amino acids. The DNA for the CDR3 is TGTGCCAGCACAGGACAGGACTATGGCTACACCTTC. It yields the protein CASTGQDYGYTF.

The chain's CDR3 is CASSSDRVDGELFF. For the CDR3, the DNA is TGTGCCAGCAGCTCGGACAGGGTAGATGGGGAGCTGTTTTTT. The rearrangement uses TRBV5-5 and TRBJ2-2; 8 bases are a match to TRBD1. Germline trimming cut 3 bases from V and 8 bases from J; bases unmatched to any gene: 6. Germline V CDR1 and CDR2: SGHKS, YYEKEE (reference sequence). The CDR3 is 14 amino acids.

The sample holds one count of this clone. The chain uses TRBV19 and TRBJ2-3; 12 bases are a match to TRBD2. The CDR3 is 16 residues long. Per the germline V gene, CDR1 is LNHDA and CDR2 is SQIVND (reference sequence). The ends lost 4 bases at V and 4 bases at J; junction bases unmatched: 6. In nucleotides, the CDR3 is TGTGCCAGTAGTACGAGGACTAGCGGGGACCCAGATACGCAGTATTTT. Translation: CASSTRTSGDPDTQYF.

About this clone itself: The identical CDR3 is also encoded by other nucleotide sequences in the sample. The V gene is TRBV5-1, the J gene TRBJ1-5; D may be TRBD1 (6 bases). Germline V CDR1 and CDR2: SGHRS, YFSETQ. The V and J ends lost 0 bases and 1 base respectively, with 8 bases between them. The CDR3 loop spans 15 amino acids. The CDR3 region has the DNA TGCGCCAGCAGCTTGGGTACAGGGAGCAATCAGCCCCAGCATTTT. Its translation is CASSLGTGSNQPQHF.

The chain has TRBV30 and TRBJ1-5; TRBD1 matches 8 bases. This CDR3 comprises 15 residues. V dropped 0 bases and J dropped 4; count of bases not matched to a gene: 5. The germline gives CDR1 GTSNPN, CDR2 SVGIG (reference sequence). Here the CDR3 reads CAWSVGQGTNQPQHF. CDR3 nucleotide sequence: TGTGCCTGGAGTGTCGGACAGGGAACTAATCAGCCCCAGCATTTT.

The CDR3 loop is CASSFPGQGNYGYTF. The CDR3 coding sequence is TGTGCCAGCAGTTTCCCGGGACAGGGAAACTATGGCTACACCTTC. The chain carries TRBV28 and TRBJ1-2; 9 nucleotides agree with TRBD1. Germline V gene sequence: CDR1 MDHEN, CDR2 SYDVKM. V gave up 3 bases and J gave up 2 bases; unmatched junction bases: 4. The CDR3 has 15 residues.

The CDR3 protein is CASSYPGAAYSGANVLTF. CDR3 sequence (DNA): TGTGCCAGCAGTTACCCAGGGGCAGCATACTCTGGGGCCAACGTCCTGACTTTC. The chain employs TRBV6-2 or TRBV6-3 and TRBJ2-6, with TRBD1 as a possible D gene (6 bases). Germline loops: CDR1 MNHEY, CDR2 SVGEGT. The CDR3 length is 18 residues. Trimming stripped 2 bases from V and 0 bases from J, with 14 bases between.